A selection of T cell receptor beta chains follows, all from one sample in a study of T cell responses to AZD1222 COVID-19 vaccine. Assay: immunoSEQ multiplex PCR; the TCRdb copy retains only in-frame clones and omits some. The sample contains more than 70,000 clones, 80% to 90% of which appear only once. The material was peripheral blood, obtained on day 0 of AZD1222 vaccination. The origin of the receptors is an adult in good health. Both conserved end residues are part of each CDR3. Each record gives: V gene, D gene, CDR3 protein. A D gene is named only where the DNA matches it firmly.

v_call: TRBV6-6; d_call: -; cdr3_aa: CASTGRNTGELFF
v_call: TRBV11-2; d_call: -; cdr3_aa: CASSSSPGAGLNNEQFF
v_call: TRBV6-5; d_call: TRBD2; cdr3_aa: CASSSRLAGSSYEQYF
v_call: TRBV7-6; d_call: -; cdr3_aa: CASSAGTNYGYTF
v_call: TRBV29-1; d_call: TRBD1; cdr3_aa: CSAYRGGYGYTF
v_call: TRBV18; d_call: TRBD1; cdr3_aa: CASSPRSGGLVYGYTF
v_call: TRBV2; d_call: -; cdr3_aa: CASYRDSNTEAFF
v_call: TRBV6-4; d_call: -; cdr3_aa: CASKLGLSGNTIYF
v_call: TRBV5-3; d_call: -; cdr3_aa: CARSLGLGTQYF
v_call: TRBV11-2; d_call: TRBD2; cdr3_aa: CASSTTGTSGTRGETQYF
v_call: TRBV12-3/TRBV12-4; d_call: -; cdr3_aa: CATMGRRYGYTF
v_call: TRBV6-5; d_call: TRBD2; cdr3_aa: CASRSLAGGDHEQYF
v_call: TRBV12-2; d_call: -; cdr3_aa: CASRLVPDPAGNTDTQYF
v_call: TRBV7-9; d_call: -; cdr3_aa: CATRGSPLHF
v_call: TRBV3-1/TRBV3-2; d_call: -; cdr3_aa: CASSQESSASNEQYF
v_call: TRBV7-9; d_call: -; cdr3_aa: CASSLTGPKREQYF
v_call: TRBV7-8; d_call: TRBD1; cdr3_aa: CASSLATIRTGHYGYTF
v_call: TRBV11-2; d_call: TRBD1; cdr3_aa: CASSGPGQAGNEQFF
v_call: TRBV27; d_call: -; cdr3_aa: CASSRRQLGGGTPYEQYF
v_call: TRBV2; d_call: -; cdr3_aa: CASSDARSNQPQHF
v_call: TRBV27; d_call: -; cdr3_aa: CASSLGPLAGELFF
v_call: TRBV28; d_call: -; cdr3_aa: CASSFTGNTEAFF
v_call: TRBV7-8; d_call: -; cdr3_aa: CASSFRRTVQETQYF
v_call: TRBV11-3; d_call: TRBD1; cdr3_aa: CASSLDVTTGIPYEQYF
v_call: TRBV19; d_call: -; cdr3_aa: CASSTQGFYEQYF
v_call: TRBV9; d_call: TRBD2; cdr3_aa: CASSVGTSGGQETQYF
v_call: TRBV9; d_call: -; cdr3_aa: CASSPWSEGNEKLFF
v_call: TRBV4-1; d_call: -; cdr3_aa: CASSQAGVPYEQYF
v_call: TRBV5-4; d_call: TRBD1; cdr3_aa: CAIAGGNTEAFF
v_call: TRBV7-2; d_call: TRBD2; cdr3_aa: CASSLAGGLGNEQFF
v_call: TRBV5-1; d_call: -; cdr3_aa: CASSPAGQETQYF
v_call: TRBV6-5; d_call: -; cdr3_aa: CASSSDRGTDTQYF
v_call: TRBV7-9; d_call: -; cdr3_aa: CASSARIGKGPSYNEQFF
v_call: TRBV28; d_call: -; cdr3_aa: CASSFTYYGYTF
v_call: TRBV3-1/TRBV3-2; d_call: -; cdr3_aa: CASSPSGYGYTF
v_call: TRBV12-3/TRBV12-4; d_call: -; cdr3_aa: CASSTGPVRYF
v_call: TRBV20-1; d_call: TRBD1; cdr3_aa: CSASKTGDYTEAFF
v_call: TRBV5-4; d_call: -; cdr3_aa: CASSLLIDTWRPSPLHF
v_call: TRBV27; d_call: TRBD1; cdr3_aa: CASSLLDRVDYEQYF
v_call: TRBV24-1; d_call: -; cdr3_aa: CATPRRRENRGYTF
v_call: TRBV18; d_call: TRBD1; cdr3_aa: CASSQKQGIEYSNQPQHF
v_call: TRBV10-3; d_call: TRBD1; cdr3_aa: CAISASGTGAGELFF
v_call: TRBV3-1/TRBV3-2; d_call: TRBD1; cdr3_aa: CASSQVGWGTGGVGYTF
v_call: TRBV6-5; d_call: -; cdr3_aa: CATATNTEAFF
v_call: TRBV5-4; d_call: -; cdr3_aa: CASSPGTTNYGYTF